Included here is one T cell receptor beta chain sequence, with context. As yet, its antigen is unknown. This sample was taken from a study of T cells in Graves' hyperthyroidism and ophthalmopathy. What was amplified from RNA transcripts were TCR beta CDR3 regions. First-round RT-PCR of the TCR CDR3 relied on the HTBI primer set. TCRdb re-analysed the multiplex PCR reads in MiXCR, keeping a single row per CDR3 protein. The top ten hold roughly 8.2% of the sample, which has a few hundred thousand distinct CDR3 sequences, more than 45% seen once. General observations from the study: Blood held most thyroid clonotypes expanded above 0.001 frequency.

Uncontrolled infections, other autoimmune diseases, pregnancy or lactation led to exclusion of patients. This CDR3 spans 11 amino acids. Germline CDR1 is SGHTS and CDR2 is YDEGEE. V shed 6 bases and J shed 8 bases, with 8 bases lying between them. The sample comprised peripheral blood or thyroid tissue (not recorded which). The source of this sequence is a young woman with Graves' hyperthyroidism. V usage is TRBV5-8 and J usage is TRBJ1-4; unclear D gene. CDR3: CASTNYEKLFF. The CDR3 DNA reads TGTGCCAGCACGAACTACGAAAAACTGTTTTTT.